This TCR beta chain originates from a study of cytomegalovirus exposure and HLA in healthy donors. Looking at the study overall: For the approximately 360 genotyped donors, roughly 80% fell within the Caucasian-associated ancestry cluster.

This clone was detected only a few times. Antigen unknown. Whole-study findings and limits: The authors listed 150 to 200 TCR beta chains as cytomegalovirus-associated.

PCR employed 60 Vbeta and 13 Jbeta primers. Clones were sequenced by immunoSEQ multiplex PCR, and TCRdb holds only the in-frame ones, with some missing. The table lists roughly 200,000 clones, about four fifths of them singletons. Source material: PBMCs. This TCR was recovered from a female donor in good health and CMV-seronegative.

Here the CDR3 reads CASSERAGYDQPQHF. CDR3 in DNA: TGTGCCAGCAGCGAGCGGGCAGGGTATGATCAGCCCCAGCATTTT. V usage is TRBV9 and J usage is TRBJ1-5, with D maybe TRBD1 (5 bases). The CDR3 covers 15 residues. Trimming removed 3 bases from V and 5 bases from J, with 15 bases in between. Germline CDR1 and CDR2: SGDLS and YYNGEE.